This TCR beta chain was recovered during a study of T cell repertoires in cytomegalovirus infection. Study information: CMV infection plus the matching HLA type was flagged by public TCR beta signatures. Notes on the study in general: Cumulative frequency (of public TCR beta family members) identified carriers of CMV plus the relevant HLA. HLA-C-restricted CMV-specific TCR beta clonotypes prevailed in the ex vivo response.

Using its own MiXCR run on the reads, TCRdb lists one record per CDR3 protein. The data show approximately 76,000 distinct CDR3 sequences, about 4% seen once. At least ten counts were recorded for this clonotype. What it binds is not known. The receptor was isolated from a human donor in good health (CMV status not recorded). Some clones in this sample may be carry-over from other donors' samples. The sample consisted of PBMCs.

The CDR3 region is CASSSGANEKLFF. The DNA of the CDR3 is TGTGCCAGCAGCTCTGGAGCTAATGAAAAACTGTTTTTT. V usage is TRBV7-2 and J usage is TRBJ1-4; no firm D call. CDR3 length equals 13 residues. V dropped 4 bases and J dropped 3 bases, with 6 bases sitting between them. The V gene's germline CDR1 is SGHTA and CDR2 FQGNSA.